This T cell receptor beta chain was sequenced during a study of blood T cell repertoires in COVID-19. About the study: COVID-19 samples, acute and convalescent, were from the United States, Italy and Spain. T cells, B-cell-depleted T cells, or PBMCs supplied cDNA or gDNA.

In the original processing: Estimation of nucleated cell counts was performed using reference gene primer amplification. Here immunoSEQ multiplex PCR was the method, and the copy in TCRdb shows in-frame clones only, minus some. V and J calls and clone size follow that table, whereas D and trimming were derived from the DNA. In the table there are tens of thousands of clones, about 89% of which are singletons. The receptor comes from a man aged 65 to 79 with active or convalescent COVID-19. The sample was peripheral blood.

CDR3 residues: CASSLGGHANSYEQYF. For the CDR3, the DNA is TGTGCCAGCAGCTTGGGGGGACACGCGAATTCCTACGAGCAGTACTTC. The gene calls are TRBV5-6 and TRBJ2-7; possible D gene TRBD1, 6 bases. V dropped 0 bases and J dropped 1 base, with 14 bases sitting between them. Germline V gene lookup returns CDR1 SGHDT and CDR2 YYEEEE. CDR3 size: 16 residues.